This T cell receptor beta chain was captured by sequencing in a study of shared clonotypes between healthy human individuals. This clone is a singleton in its sample. Once extracted for a subset, genomic DNA was divided evenly among several immunoSEQ plates. Clones were sequenced by immunoSEQ multiplex PCR, and TCRdb holds only the in-frame ones, with some missing. This table has fewer than 3 million clones, 80% to 95% appearing once. Germline V gives CDR1 MNHNY, CDR2 SVGAGI (reference sequence). The CDR3 loop spans 15 amino acids. Between the trimmed V and J ends, which lost 10 bases and 1 base, there was a span of 17 bases.

This chain uses TRBV6-6 with TRBJ2-1, with D uncertain. The sequenced sample consisted of naive CD4+ T cells from PBMCs. Regarding subset: CD45RA+ positively selected. The sequence came from a man younger than 35 in good health. Some clones in this sample may be carry-over from other donors' samples. CDR3 sequence: CATLTLGVSYNEQFF. CDR3 coding DNA: TGTGCCACCCTAACATTAGGTGTTTCCTACAATGAGCAGTTCTTC.